This passage covers 13 T cell receptor beta chains from one sample sequenced in a study of cytomegalovirus exposure and HLA in healthy donors. 13 Jbeta primers and 60 Vbeta primers were used for the PCR. Measured with immunoSEQ multiplex PCR; TCRdb has only the in-frame clones, and not every one. Of 210,000 or so clones listed, roughly 79% are singletons. The sequenced sample was PBMCs. The source is a man aged 18 to 35 in good health and CMV-seronegative.

CDR3: CASSHRVYTDTQYF. The CDR3 DNA reads as TGTGCCAGCAGCCACAGGGTTTACACAGATACGCAGTATTTT. The chain carries TRBV5-8 and TRBJ2-3, with D perhaps TRBD1 (6 bases). This CDR3 comprises 14 residues. Germline V lookup: CDR1 SGHTS, CDR2 YDEGEE. Trimming stripped 4 bases from V and 2 bases from J, with 11 bases between.

This clone has more than one count but fewer than ten. V usage is TRBV7-2 and J usage is TRBJ1-3; 11 bases are shared with TRBD1. The CDR3 extends over 17 amino acids. Germline V CDR1 and CDR2: SGHTA, FQGNSA. Trimming took 4 bases from V and 5 from J; bases not matched to a gene: 10. The DNA for the CDR3 is TGTGCCAGCAGCTCTATAGGGACAGGGGGAGTCCGAAACACCATATATTTT. Protein product: CASSSIGTGGVRNTIYF.

The J gene is TRBJ2-7, the V gene TRBV6-5; no definite D call. There are 12 residues in the CDR3. Germline lookup yields CDR1 MNHEY and CDR2 SVGAGI. Trimming removed 6 bases at V and 2 bases at J, with 8 bases between. The CDR3 spells CASSNSPYEQYF. The CDR3 region has the DNA TGTGCCAGCAGCAACAGCCCCTACGAGCAGTACTTC.

The rearrangement uses TRBV11-3 and TRBJ2-5; 8 bases line up with TRBD1. Unmatched junction bases numbered 9, after V lost 4 bases and J lost 5 bases. Germline assignment: CDR1 SGHNT and CDR2 YENEEA. CDR3 length: 15 amino acids. CDR3 coding DNA: TGTGCCAGCAGCTCGACCGGACAGGGCAGGGAGACCCAGTACTTC. Translated: CASSSTGQGRETQYF.

CDR3 sequence reads: CASRRTGSNGELFF. The DNA of the CDR3 is TGCGCCAGCAGGCGGACAGGGTCTAACGGGGAGCTGTTTTTT. The chain employs TRBV5-1 and TRBJ2-2, with 8 nucleotides matching TRBD1. There are 14 residues in the CDR3. Germline CDR1 is SGHRS and CDR2 is YFSETQ. V was pared by 5 bases and J by 7 bases, with 7 bases of the junction left unmatched. Full variable domain (remainder filled in from reference TRBV5-1 and TRBJ2-2): KAGVTQTPRYLIKTRGQQVTLSCSPISGHRSVSWYQQTPGQGLQFLFEYFSETQRNKGNFPGRFSGRQFSNSRSEMNVSTLELGDSALYLCASRRTGSNGELFFGEGSRLTVL.

CDR3 residues: CASSRPAGFTQYF. The CDR3 DNA follows: TGTGCCAGCAGTAGACCAGCGGGCTTTACGCAGTATTTT. The chain is built from TRBV28 and TRBJ2-3; tentatively, D is TRBD2 (6 bases). The V gene lost 5 bases and the J gene lost 8 bases, with 14 bases spanning the gap. Germline CDR1 and CDR2: MDHEN and SYDVKM. This CDR3 comprises 13 residues.

This rearrangement joins TRBV19 to TRBJ2-3, with a weak D call TRBD1 (6 bases). The length of the CDR3 is 15 residues. V lost 5 bases, J lost 4 bases, and 16 bases lay in between. Germline CDR1 reads LNHDA; CDR2 reads SQIVND (reference sequence). The CDR3, as DNA: TGTGCCAGTAGTCACAGGGTGATCTCCGCAGATACGCAGTATTTT. Its protein is CASSHRVISADTQYF.

The genes are TRBV18 and TRBJ1-1; 8 bases fit TRBD1. V shed 5 bases and J 1 base; nucleotides not matched to a gene: 3. Per germline, CDR1 KGHSH and CDR2 LQKENI. This CDR3 comprises 14 residues. The CDR3 reads CASSTGQGNTEAFF. In nucleotides, the CDR3 is TGTGCCAGCTCAACCGGACAGGGGAACACTGAAGCTTTCTTT.

This chain connects TRBV7-9 to TRBJ1-1; TRBD1 is a possible D gene (5 bases). CDR1 SEHNR and CDR2 FQNEAQ come from the germline V gene (reference sequence). The CDR3 has 15 residues. The V end lost 2 bases, the J end lost 1 base, and 11 bases lay between the germline ends. The CDR3 protein is CASSLLGRRNTEAFF. DNA for the CDR3: TGTGCCAGCAGCTTATTGGGGCGGAGGAACACTGAAGCTTTCTTT.

The V call is TRBV28, the J call TRBJ1-2; maybe TRBD1 (5 bases). The CDR3 has 15 amino acids. The germline V and J ends were trimmed by 6 bases and 4 bases, with 18 bases remaining between them. Germline V CDR1 and CDR2: MDHEN, SYDVKM. CDR3 in DNA: TGTGCCAGCAGGCAACCTGGGGGGGGTAGCTATGGCTACACCTTC. It specifies CASRQPGGGSYGYTF.

The chain employs TRBV9 and TRBJ2-6; 8 positions match TRBD1. The V gene end was trimmed by 0 bases and the J gene end by 2 bases; junction bases not matched to a gene: 4. CDR1 is SGDLS, CDR2 YYNGEE, per germline. The CDR3 is 17 residues long. CDR3: CASSVGGRGPGANVLTF. CDR3 in DNA: TGTGCCAGCAGCGTAGGGGGCAGGGGGCCTGGGGCCAACGTCCTGACTTTC.

The rearrangement uses TRBV19 and TRBJ2-1; 7 nucleotides line up with TRBD2. The CDR3 totals 16 residues. After removal of 0 bases from V and 6 bases from J, the junction contained 8 bases not matched to a gene. Looked up from germline, CDR1 is LNHDA and CDR2 is SQIVND (reference sequence). CDR3 sequence reads: CASSIDHSGYSNEQFF. The CDR3 nucleotides are TGTGCCAGTAGTATAGATCATAGCGGGTATAGCAATGAGCAGTTCTTC. Looking up the rest from reference TRBV19 and TRBJ2-1 gives the full variable domain: DGGITQSPKYLFRKEGQNVTLSCEQNLNHDAMYWYRQDPGQGLRLIYYSQIVNDFQKGDIAEGYSVSREKKESFPLTVTSAQKNPTAFYLCASSIDHSGYSNEQFFGPGTRLTVL.

This clone was observed a single time. The rearrangement uses TRBV19 and TRBJ1-4; TRBD1 is a possible D gene (5 bases). CDR1 LNHDA and CDR2 SQIVND come from the germline V gene (reference sequence). The length of the CDR3 is 15 residues. V was trimmed by 3 bases and J by 3 bases, leaving 11 bases between them. The CDR3 region is CASSIKGWSNEKLFF. The CDR3 region has the DNA TGTGCCAGTAGTATTAAGGGGTGGTCTAATGAAAAACTGTTTTTT.